These 21 T cell receptor beta chains were all obtained from the same sample, sequenced in a study of response to subunit inactivated influenza vaccine. TCRdb called the RT-PCR reads again in MiXCR, with one record for every CDR3 protein. The table includes roughly 500,000 distinct CDR3 sequences, about 15% detected once. The starting material was CD4+ T cells sorted from PBMCs, obtained approximately 25 months after vaccination. The origin of the receptors is a man between 50 and 70 years old who received an inactivated influenza vaccine.

This clonotype was detected many times. The J gene is TRBJ1-1, the V gene TRBV20-1; D uncertain. Germline V CDR1 and CDR2: DFQATT, SNEGSKA (reference sequence). V shed 4 bases and J shed 3 bases, with 12 bases lying between them. This CDR3 spans 13 amino acids. The CDR3 DNA follows: TGCAGTGCTATTTGGAGGTTGGACACTGAAGCTTTCTTT. Protein product: CSAIWRLDTEAFF.

This clonotype was seen only a few times. The chain links TRBV4-1 to TRBJ2-4; TRBD2 agrees at 12 bases. CDR1 is MGHRA, CDR2 YSYEKL, per germline. This CDR3 is 17 amino acids long. The J segment lost 2 bases and the V segment lost 0 bases, leaving 2 bases of the junction unmatched. This CDR3 is CASSQDTSGGTKNIQYF. The CDR3 nucleotides are TGCGCCAGCAGCCAAGATACTAGCGGGGGGACCAAAAACATTCAGTACTTC.

This clonotype was detected a few times. V gene TRBV12-3 or TRBV12-4 combines with J gene TRBJ2-5; D is ambiguous. There are 12 residues in the CDR3. V was trimmed by 6 bases and J by 5 bases, leaving 10 bases between them. CDR3: CASSQTVETQYF. CDR3 nucleotides: TGTGCCAGCAGCCAAACGGTCGAGACCCAGTACTTC.

The genes are TRBV18 and TRBJ2-5, with D unclear. V lost 3 bases and J lost 7, with 18 bases in between. This CDR3 is 15 amino acids long. The germline gives CDR1 KGHSH, CDR2 LQKENI. The CDR3: CASSPQWTSLVTQYF. CDR3 coding DNA: TGTGCCAGCTCACCTCAATGGACGAGCCTTGTGACCCAGTACTTC.

A few counts support this clonotype. The J gene is TRBJ2-7, the V gene TRBV6-6, with D possibly being TRBD1 (6 bases). Germline V CDR1 and CDR2: MNHNY, SVGAGI (reference sequence). This CDR3 has 13 amino acids. Trimming cost V 5 bases and J 3 bases, with 11 bases left between them. The CDR3 is CASSRTANYEQYF. CDR3 DNA sequence: TGTGCCAGCAGTCGGACAGCTAACTACGAGCAGTACTTC.

V and J are TRBV24-1 and TRBJ2-6, with a tentative D call TRBD1 (5 bases). V was clipped by 3 bases and J by 0 bases, with 11 bases between them. This CDR3 region has 17 residues. Germline CDR1 reads KGHDR; CDR2 reads SFDVKD. CDR3 nucleotide sequence: TGTGCCACCAGTGATAAAGGCACAGGCTCTGGGGCCAACGTCCTGACTTTC. Translating gives CATSDKGTGSGANVLTF.

This clonotype has ten or more counts. The rearrangement uses TRBV5-1 and TRBJ2-1; 7 bases are a match to TRBD1. The CDR3 runs to 15 residues. CDR1 is SGHRS, CDR2 YFSETQ, per germline. The ends lost 4 bases at V and 6 bases at J; junction bases unmatched: 10. The CDR3 spells CASSLRQGGSNEQFF. As DNA, the CDR3 is TGCGCCAGCAGCCTCAGACAGGGTGGGAGCAATGAGCAGTTCTTC.

This chain links TRBV29-1 with TRBJ1-3; a weak D match, TRBD1 (5 bases). Germline loops: CDR1 SQVTM, CDR2 ANQGSEA. Trimming took 7 bases from V and 2 from J, leaving 15 bases between them. CDR3 length: 14 residues. The CDR3: CSAQDGGTGNTIYF. CDR3 coding DNA: TGCAGCGCTCAGGACGGGGGAACTGGAAACACCATATATTTT.

In its sample, this clonotype was seen a few times. CDR3 protein: CASSYDREETQYF. CDR3 bases: TGCGCCAGCAGCTATGACAGGGAAGAGACCCAGTACTTC. The chain is built from TRBV4-3 and TRBJ2-5, with 7 nucleotides matching TRBD1. V dropped 5 bases and J dropped 3; count of bases not matched to a gene: 3. The CDR3 is 13 amino acids. From germline, CDR1 is LGHNA and CDR2 YSLEER.

Notes on this clonotype: Mismatch with germline at one junction end may stem from a read error. This chain links TRBV2 with TRBJ2-1, with TRBD2 identical over 15 bases. Germline V CDR1 and CDR2: SNHLY, FYNNEI. This CDR3 comprises 15 residues. CDR3 coding DNA: TGTGCCACCAAGAGGACTAGCGGGGGGGAGAATGCGCAGTTCTTC. Amino acids: CATKRTSGGENAQFF. Filled out from reference TRBV2 and TRBJ2-1, the complete variable domain reads EPEVTQTPSHQVTQMGQEVILRCVPISNHLYFYWYRQILGQKVEFLVSFYNNEISEKSEIFDDQFSVERPDGSNFTLKIRSTKLEDSAMYFCATKRTSGGENAQFFGPGTRLTVL.

The chain is built from TRBV7-2 and TRBJ2-5; D may be TRBD1 (6 bases). Trimming stripped 5 bases from V and 0 bases from J, with 13 bases between. Germline CDR1 and CDR2: SGHTA and FQGNSA. There are 15 residues in the CDR3. In nucleotides, the CDR3 is TGTGCCAGCAGCCCTCAGACAGGAAACCAAGAGACCCAGTACTTC. Protein: CASSPQTGNQETQYF.

J is TRBJ2-1 and V is TRBV6-5, with TRBD2 identical over 13 bases. J gave up 5 bases and V 1 base, and 5 bases lay outside the gene matches. This CDR3 is 17 amino acids long. CDR1 MNHEY and CDR2 SVGAGI come from the germline V gene. CDR3 DNA: TGTGCCAGCAGTTACTTATCGGGACTAGCGGGGAACAATGAGCAGTTCTTC. It encodes CASSYLSGLAGNNEQFF.

This chain links TRBV11-3 with TRBJ2-1; 9 bases are shared with TRBD2. The CDR3 contains 15 residues. With 2 bases clipped from V and 5 bases from J, the junction kept 4 bases outside the gene matches. Germline values: CDR1 SGHNT, CDR2 YENEEA. Here the CDR3 DNA reads TGTGCCAGCAGCTTAACGACTAGCGGCCACAATGAGCAGTTCTTC. It yields the protein CASSLTTSGHNEQFF.

This clonotype was detected a few times. CDR3 protein: CSAPQTQYF. CDR3 DNA sequence: TGCAGTGCTCCCCAGACCCAGTACTTC. This rearrangement joins TRBV20-1 to TRBJ2-5; D gene unclear. The CDR3 runs 9 residues. V was pared by 5 bases and J by 6 bases, with 4 bases between. Germline V gene sequence: CDR1 DFQATT, CDR2 SNEGSKA (reference sequence).

This clonotype was picked up a small number of times. J is TRBJ2-3 and V is TRBV12-3 or TRBV12-4, with a weak D call TRBD2 (5 bases). The V end lost 5 bases, the J end lost 0 bases, and 24 bases lay between the germline ends. This CDR3 has 19 residues. The CDR3 DNA is TGTGCCAGCAGTCTTTTGTTTGGTGTCGGACTGAGGAGCACAGATACGCAGTATTTT. Protein product: CASSLLFGVGLRSTDTQYF.

V is TRBV27 and J is TRBJ2-2, with 13 bases matching TRBD2. Germline-derived CDR1 and CDR2 are MNHEY and SMNVEV (reference sequence). Germline trimming cut 4 bases from V and 4 bases from J; bases unmatched to any gene: 3. The CDR3 contains 16 residues. CDR3 in amino acids: CASSSGLAGATGELFF. The DNA of the CDR3 is TGTGCCAGCAGTTCCGGACTAGCGGGGGCCACCGGGGAGCTGTTTTTT.

The gene calls are TRBV15 and TRBJ1-5; a possible D gene is TRBD1 (5 bases). CDR1 and CDR2 from the germline V gene are LNHNV and YYDKDF (reference sequence). This CDR3 is 16 amino acids long. V was clipped by 5 bases and J by 4 bases, with 18 bases between them. This CDR3 is CATSSRAVGPNQPQHF. As DNA, the CDR3 is TGTGCCACCAGCTCCAGGGCCGTTGGCCCTAATCAGCCCCAGCATTTT.

This clonotype was recorded a few times. The V call is TRBV29-1, the J call TRBJ2-1; 9 bases line up with TRBD1. Trimming took 7 bases from V and 7 from J; bases not matched to a gene: 14. Germline V gene data show CDR1 as SQVTM and CDR2 as ANQGSEA. The CDR3 loop spans 15 amino acids. This chain's CDR3 is CSGGSRDRVRNEQFF. For the CDR3, the DNA is TGCAGCGGAGGGTCCCGGGACAGGGTTCGTAATGAGCAGTTCTTC.

The V and J genes are TRBV3-1 and TRBJ2-7, with 9 bases aligning to TRBD2. With 3 bases clipped from V and 6 bases from J, the junction kept 12 bases outside the gene matches. The CDR3 spans 16 residues. Germline values: CDR1 LGHDT, CDR2 YNNKEL (reference sequence). This chain's CDR3 is CASSHIPSGKLGEQYF. For the CDR3, the DNA is TGTGCCAGCAGCCACATACCTAGCGGGAAGCTGGGCGAGCAGTACTTC.

The chain recombines TRBV20-1 with TRBJ2-2, with a tentative D call TRBD1 (7 bases). Germline CDR1 DFQATT, CDR2 SNEGSKA (reference sequence). Trimming took 4 bases from V and 5 from J, leaving 14 bases between them. This CDR3 has 14 residues. The CDR3 DNA follows: TGCAGTGCTAAACGACAGGGAGGAACCGGGGAGCTGTTTTTT. It yields the protein CSAKRQGGTGELFF.

This clonotype was observed at least ten times. The V gene is TRBV12-3 or TRBV12-4, the J gene TRBJ2-2; perhaps TRBD1 as D (5 bases). Trimming left V 7 bases short and J 3 bases short, with 9 bases between. This CDR3 comprises 13 residues. CDR3 DNA: TGTGCCAGCATTCAGGGTGACACCGGGGAGCTGTTTTTT. Translation gives CASIQGDTGELFF.